The 32 T cell receptor beta chains reported below all come from one sample, sequenced in a study of T-cell memory formation after mild COVID-19. TCRdb reprocessed the 5' RACE reads via MiXCR and lists one record per CDR3 protein. The sample shows 200,000 to 250,000 distinct CDR3 sequences, about a sixth of them seen only once. The sequencing input was PBMCs or a T cell subset sorted from them (not recorded which). These receptors originate from a man between 18 and 29 years old who had mild COVID-19 (a few samples of this study predate the infection). Cell type and time point are not known.

The rearrangement uses TRBV28 and TRBJ2-7; maybe TRBD1 (5 bases). The CDR3 is made up of 15 amino acids. V was pared by 0 bases and J by 3 bases, with 12 bases between. CDR1 and CDR2 from the germline V gene are MDHEN and SYDVKM. CDR3 sequence (DNA): TGTGCCAGCAGTTTATGGAGCCCGACAGTCTACGAGCAGTACTTC. Translating gives CASSLWSPTVYEQYF.

The chain links TRBV6-2 or TRBV6-3 to TRBJ2-5, with D possibly being TRBD2 (5 bases). The V and J ends lost 5 bases and 4 bases respectively, with 11 bases between them. The CDR3 length is 13 residues. Per germline, CDR1 MNHEY and CDR2 SVGEGT. The CDR3 spells CASSDLAGETQYF. As DNA, the CDR3 is TGTGCCAGCAGTGACCTTGCGGGAGAGACCCAGTACTTC.

The chain combines TRBV9 with TRBJ2-5; possible D gene TRBD1, 6 bases. The CDR3 has 15 residues. V was pared by 0 bases and J by 5 bases, with 14 bases between. Per the germline V gene, CDR1 is SGDLS and CDR2 is YYNGEE. The CDR3 spells CASSVAGAEYETQYF. CDR3 coding DNA: TGTGCCAGCAGCGTAGCAGGGGCCGAATATGAGACCCAGTACTTC.

The J gene is TRBJ1-4, the V gene TRBV7-2, with D tentatively TRBD1 (5 bases). V lost 1 base, J lost 7 bases, and 16 bases lay in between. There are 16 residues in the CDR3. Germline CDR1 reads SGHTA; CDR2 reads FQGNSA. The CDR3 DNA reads TGTGCCAGCAGCTTAGTGGCTCCTCAGGGAGGTGAAAAACTGTTTTTT. Amino acid sequence: CASSLVAPQGGEKLFF.

Ten or more counts support this clonotype. The chain is built from TRBV7-3 and TRBJ1-1; TRBD1 is a possible D gene (5 bases). The CDR3 totals 12 residues. Germline-derived CDR1 and CDR2 are SGHTA and FQGTGA. Trimming took off 5 bases at V and 9 bases at J, with 13 bases between the two ends. The CDR3 nucleotides read TGTGCCAGCAGCACGGGGCCAGGGCAAGCTTTCTTT. Its protein is CASSTGPGQAFF.

This clonotype was seen more than once but under ten times. The CDR3 DNA reads as TGTGCCACCAGCAGAGATGACAGGGGTGGGCAGCCCCAGCATTTT. Its translation: CATSRDDRGGQPQHF. This chain links TRBV15 with TRBJ1-5; TRBD1 agrees at 8 bases. The length of the CDR3 is 15 residues. The V gene end was trimmed by 0 bases and the J gene end by 7 bases; junction bases not matched to a gene: 5. The germline V gene encodes CDR1 LNHNV and CDR2 YYDKDF (reference sequence). Looking up the rest from reference TRBV15 and TRBJ1-5 gives the full variable domain: DAMVIQNPRYQVTQFGKPVTLSCSQTLNHNVMYWYQQKSSQAPKLLFHYYDKDFNNEADTPDNFQSRRPNTSFCFLDIRSPGLGDTAMYLCATSRDDRGGQPQHFGDGTRLSIL.

The gene calls are TRBV12-3 or TRBV12-4 and TRBJ1-4; D remains ambiguous. V was cut by 4 bases and J by 6 bases, with 6 bases left in between. The length of the CDR3 is 12 residues. Here the CDR3 reads CASSSQYEKLFF. In nucleotides, the CDR3 is TGTGCCAGCAGTTCCCAGTATGAAAAACTGTTTTTT.

Only a few counts were recorded for this clonotype. DNA of the CDR3: TGCGCCAGCAGTAGCAATCCGGGACAGGGGGGCGATGAGCAGTTCTTC. Translated: CASSSNPGQGGDEQFF. This chain uses TRBV5-1 with TRBJ2-1; 11 nucleotides line up with TRBD1. V trimming: 5 bases; J trimming: 8 bases; junction bases outside the gene matches: 12. Looked up from germline, CDR1 is SGHRS and CDR2 is YFSETQ. The length of the CDR3 is 16 residues.

This clonotype was recorded a few times. Written as DNA, the CDR3 is TGTGCCAGCAGTTCCGGACAGGCAGGAAACACCATATATTTT. It is translated as CASSSGQAGNTIYF. This sequence joins TRBV6-6 and TRBJ1-3, with TRBD1 matching over 7 bases. CDR3 length equals 14 residues. V shed 4 bases, J shed 4 bases, and the junction held 4 bases outside the gene matches. The germline gives CDR1 MNHNY, CDR2 SVGAGI (reference sequence).

This chain joins TRBV5-1 and TRBJ2-3; 9 bases agree with TRBD1. CDR3 size: 15 residues. Germline assignment: CDR1 SGHRS and CDR2 YFSETQ. V dropped 4 bases and J dropped 4; count of bases not matched to a gene: 7. Here the CDR3 reads CASSLGQGVSDTQYF. In nucleotides, the CDR3 is TGCGCCAGCAGCCTGGGACAGGGAGTATCAGATACGCAGTATTTT.

The genes are TRBV3-1 and TRBJ2-1; D gene ambiguous. The V end lost 1 base, the J end lost 10 bases, and 17 bases lay between the germline ends. CDR1 LGHDT and CDR2 YNNKEL come from the germline V gene (reference sequence). The length of the CDR3 is 15 residues. DNA for the CDR3: TGTGCCAGCAGCCAAGTCTTTACTGACACCAGGGAGCAGTTCTTC. It yields the protein CASSQVFTDTREQFF.

The chain recombines TRBV18 with TRBJ1-1; D gene unclear. Per the germline V gene, CDR1 is KGHSH and CDR2 is LQKENI. The CDR3 has 16 amino acids. V dropped 3 bases and J dropped 1 base, with 15 bases sitting between them. CDR3 DNA sequence: TGTGCCAGCTCACCGTCAGTCATTACAGCGAACACTGAAGCTTTCTTT. Translation: CASSPSVITANTEAFF.

The J gene is TRBJ2-1, the V gene TRBV11-2; D remains ambiguous. The CDR3 totals 15 residues. The germline CDR1 and CDR2 sequences are SGHAT and FQNNGV. The V end was cut by 2 bases, the J end by 9 bases, with 17 bases between. The CDR3: CASSLRQSPRGEQFF. For the CDR3, the DNA is TGTGCCAGCAGCTTACGGCAGTCCCCACGCGGTGAGCAGTTCTTC.

This sequence joins TRBV7-9 and TRBJ2-7; 7 nucleotides agree with TRBD2. V dropped 5 bases and J dropped 0; count of bases not matched to a gene: 10. Germline lookup yields CDR1 SEHNR and CDR2 FQNEAQ (reference sequence). The CDR3 has 16 residues. The CDR3 region is CASSPGGSGYSYEQYV. CDR3 in DNA: TGTGCCAGCAGCCCTGGGGGTAGCGGGTACTCCTACGAGCAGTACGTC.

V and J are TRBV7-2 and TRBJ2-2; TRBD2 matches 7 bases. Germline CDR1 reads SGHTA; CDR2 reads FQGNSA. V shed 5 bases, J shed 3 bases, and the junction held 6 bases outside the gene matches. CDR3 length: 15 residues. The chain's CDR3 is CASSPIGGYTGELFF. CDR3 sequence (DNA): TGTGCCAGCAGCCCGATCGGGGGGTACACCGGGGAGCTGTTTTTT.

The rearrangement uses TRBV4-1 and TRBJ1-1, with 9 bases aligning to TRBD1. The CDR3 length is 17 residues. The germline V gene encodes CDR1 MGHRA and CDR2 YSYEKL. With V trimmed by 3 bases and J by 4 bases, 12 bases remained unmatched. The CDR3 spells CASSHPRGTGQGTEAFF. CDR3 coding DNA: TGCGCCAGCAGCCATCCCAGGGGGACAGGGCAAGGCACTGAAGCTTTCTTT.

This clonotype was found a few times. The V gene is TRBV6-2 or TRBV6-3, the J gene TRBJ2-7; unclear D gene. V was shortened by 10 bases and J by 2 bases, with 6 bases between the two germline ends. CDR3 length: 10 amino acids. The germline V gene has CDR1 MNHEY and CDR2 SVGEGT. Here the CDR3 reads CAIGTYEQYF. The CDR3, as DNA: TGTGCCATAGGAACCTACGAGCAGTACTTC.

This clonotype appeared once. At one end, the junction sequence differs from germline, possibly due to a read error. The rearrangement joins TRBV6-5 to TRBJ1-1; a weak D match, TRBD1 (5 bases). Germline loops: CDR1 MNHEY, CDR2 SVGAGI. The CDR3 length is 14 residues. CDR3 DNA: TGTTCCAGCAGTTACAGGCGACAAAACACTGAAGCTTTCTTT. Its protein product is CSSSYRRQNTEAFF.

This clonotype was seen repeatedly, ten times or more. This chain joins TRBV12-3 or TRBV12-4 and TRBJ1-5; D is perhaps TRBD1 (6 bases). The ends were cut back, 6 bases at V and 1 base at J, with 10 bases in the middle. CDR3 size: 14 residues. CDR3 loop: CASSPDRSNQPQHF. CDR3 DNA: TGTGCCAGCAGCCCCGACAGGAGCAATCAGCCCCAGCATTTT.

This clonotype came up many times. The chain recombines TRBV7-3 with TRBJ2-2; 7 bases fit TRBD2. This CDR3 has 17 residues. Unmatched junction bases numbered 11, after V lost 5 bases and J lost 2 bases. Germline CDR1 and CDR2: SGHTA and FQGTGA. The chain's CDR3 is CASSDGRGTTNTGELFF. The CDR3 DNA is TGTGCCAGCAGCGACGGACGAGGGACTACCAACACCGGGGAGCTGTTTTTT. The variable domain in full, with the rest retrieved from reference TRBV7-3 and TRBJ2-2, is GAGVSQTPSNKVTEKGKYVELRCDPISGHTALYWYRQSLGQGPEFLIYFQGTGAADDSGLPNDRFFAVRPEGSVSTLKIQRTERGDSAVYLCASSDGRGTTNTGELFFGEGSRLTVL.

The chain links TRBV2 to TRBJ1-5; tentative D call: TRBD1 (6 bases). This CDR3 contains 13 residues. Germline V lookup: CDR1 SNHLY, CDR2 FYNNEI. V lost 7 bases to trimming and J lost 3 bases, with 10 bases between them. The CDR3 DNA reads TGTGCCAGCAAGGGGGATTACAATCAGCCCCAGCATTTT. This encodes CASKGDYNQPQHF. Combining the CDR3 with reference TRBV2 and TRBJ1-5 gives the whole variable domain EPEVTQTPSHQVTQMGQEVILRCVPISNHLYFYWYRQILGQKVEFLVSFYNNEISEKSEIFDDQFSVERPDGSNFTLKIRSTKLEDSAMYFCASKGDYNQPQHFGDGTRLSIL.

This chain's CDR3 is CASSPGTLTGRTEAFF. The CDR3 coding sequence is TGTGCCAGCTCACCCGGGACCTTGACAGGGCGAACTGAAGCTTTCTTT. This chain connects TRBV18 to TRBJ1-1, with 7 bases identical to TRBD1. Germline V gene sequence: CDR1 KGHSH, CDR2 LQKENI. The CDR3 is 16 amino acids. V lost 3 bases to trimming and J lost 5 bases; unmatched junction nucleotides: 12.

The J gene is TRBJ2-7, the V gene TRBV7-2; 7 nucleotides line up with TRBD1. Germline V gene sequence: CDR1 SGHTA, CDR2 FQGNSA. V lost 7 bases to trimming and J lost 0 bases; unmatched junction nucleotides: 3. The CDR3 consists of 13 residues. The CDR3 sequence is CASNDRVSYEQYF. The DNA of the CDR3 is TGTGCCAGCAACGACAGGGTCTCCTACGAGCAGTACTTC.

The CDR3 protein is CSARVTVETQYF. DNA for the CDR3: TGCAGTGCTAGAGTTACAGTAGAGACCCAGTACTTC. The rearrangement links TRBV20-1 to TRBJ2-5; no firm D call. The V gene's germline CDR1 is DFQATT and CDR2 SNEGSKA (reference sequence). This CDR3 is 12 amino acids long. The ends were cut back, 1 base at V and 4 bases at J, with 7 bases in the middle.

Ten or more counts support this clonotype. V is TRBV29-1 and J is TRBJ2-3, with D perhaps matching TRBD1 (5 bases). V lost 4 bases, J lost 4 bases, and 9 bases lay in between. Germline lookup yields CDR1 SQVTM and CDR2 ANQGSEA. This CDR3 spans 12 amino acids. The CDR3, as DNA: TGCAGCGTTGCAGGGATTGCAGATACGCAGTATTTT. Translation: CSVAGIADTQYF.

Worth noting for this clonotype: One junction end disagrees with the germline gene, perhaps due to a read error. The chain has TRBV27 and TRBJ1-5; 8 bases are shared with TRBD1. Germline V gives CDR1 MNHEY, CDR2 SMNVEV (reference sequence). The CDR3 is made up of 17 amino acids. The CDR3, as DNA: TGTGCCAGCAGTTCGTCTACAGGGGGGGATAGCAATCAGCCACAGCATTTT. Its protein is CASSSSTGGDSNQPQHF.

Of note for this clonotype: The junction departs from the called germline gene at one end, perhaps through a read error. The CDR3 region is CASSPPDF. For the CDR3, the DNA is TGTGCCAGCAGCCCACCGGACTTC. The chain links TRBV12-3 or TRBV12-4 to TRBJ2-4; D not resolved. The CDR3 has 8 amino acids.

This clonotype was observed a few times. The genes are TRBV2 and TRBJ2-5; 9 bases are shared with TRBD2. CDR1 is SNHLY and CDR2 is FYNNEI in the germline V gene. Trimming took 5 bases from V and 5 from J; bases not matched to a gene: 9. This CDR3 has 15 amino acids. This CDR3 is CASSSEGLATETQYF. The DNA of the CDR3 is TGTGCCAGCAGTTCCGAGGGACTAGCCACGGAGACCCAGTACTTC.

This rearrangement joins TRBV12-3 or TRBV12-4 to TRBJ1-1; D is ambiguous. V was trimmed by 6 bases and J by 1 base, leaving 12 bases between them. The CDR3 contains 14 residues. In nucleotides, the CDR3 is TGTGCCAGCAGGGGGAACCAGACGAACACTGAAGCTTTCTTT. Protein product: CASRGNQTNTEAFF.

This chain uses TRBV19 with TRBJ2-7, with 8 bases aligning to TRBD1. Per the germline V gene, CDR1 is LNHDA and CDR2 is SQIVND (reference sequence). The CDR3 is 13 amino acids. Germline trimming cut 8 bases from V and 4 bases from J; bases unmatched to any gene: 7. CDR3 amino acids: CASGVRTGYEQYF. The CDR3 nucleotides are TGTGCCAGTGGGGTCAGGACAGGGTACGAGCAGTACTTC.

J is TRBJ2-1 and V is TRBV3-1, with 9 nucleotides matching TRBD2. The CDR3 covers 15 residues. V shed 0 bases, J shed 7 bases, and the junction held 4 bases outside the gene matches. The V gene's germline CDR1 is LGHDT and CDR2 YNNKEL (reference sequence). In nucleotides, the CDR3 is TGTGCCAGCAGCCAAGATCGGCTAGCGGGGAATGAGCAGTTCTTC. This encodes CASSQDRLAGNEQFF.

This clonotype occurred a few times. Here the CDR3 DNA reads TGTGCCAGCAGTGCAGCCGGGAGTAACACTGAAGCTTTCTTT. The encoded protein is CASSAAGSNTEAFF. This rearrangement joins TRBV6-1 to TRBJ1-1; no firm D call. V was pared by 4 bases and J by 2 bases, with 11 bases between. Germline CDR1 is MNHNS and CDR2 is SASEGT. This CDR3 spans 14 amino acids.